This T cell receptor (beta chain) derives from a study of chemoradiotherapy in HPV16-positive cancers. Produced via immunoSEQ multiplex PCR; TCRdb's table is partial and in-frame only. This table has about 53,000 clones, around 90% appearing once. To note about this clone: Its target is not known.

Whole-study findings and limits: Candidate HPV-specific clones and E7-related TCR motifs grew in tumor during treatment.

Material: blood, obtained from a patient who underwent chemoradiotherapy. This clonotype was sampled from a human donor with HPV-associated anogenital cancer.

In nucleotides, the CDR3 is TGTGCCACCAGCAGCGGGGGACACACCGGGGAGCTGTTTTTT. Translation gives CATSSGGHTGELFF. The chain joins TRBV15 to TRBJ2-2, with D possibly TRBD2 on 6 matching bases. The CDR3 totals 14 residues. Trimming left V 3 bases short and J 3 bases short, with 8 bases between. Germline loops: CDR1 LNHNV, CDR2 YYDKDF (reference sequence).